Described below is a single T cell receptor beta chain sequence and its context. Its antigen is still unknown. Trimming took 4 bases from V and 1 from J, leaving 13 bases between them. The CDR3 length is 15 residues. Germline V gene sequence: CDR1 MNHNY, CDR2 SVGAGI (reference sequence). This record comes from a study of cytomegalovirus exposure and HLA in healthy donors. Study-level points and caveats: TCR beta V- and J-gene trimming, according to a later analysis, was linked to a missense DCLRE1C variant.

Researchers ran the PCR with 60 Vbeta and 13 Jbeta primers. TCRdb's table, derived via immunoSEQ multiplex PCR, lists solely in-frame clones and lacks some. This sample contains some 120,000 clones. The sequenced material came from PBMCs. The receptor's source is a middle-aged man in good health and CMV-seropositive. The V call is TRBV6-6, the J call TRBJ1-1, with D maybe TRBD1 (5 bases). DNA for the CDR3: TGTGCCAGCAGTTCCTCGACAGTCCGGAACACTGAAGCTTTCTTT. Translated: CASSSSTVRNTEAFF.